This entry lists 15 T cell receptor beta chains sequenced from one sample in a study of T cells after posttransplantation cyclophosphamide (dated by TCRdb to about 2016). Preparation of the library involved the immunoSEQ multiplex PCR assay. Not all clones reach the TCRdb copy of this immuneACCESS table, which keeps in-frame sequences only. Checked studies attribute under half of the gap to unresolved V genes and leave the rest unexplained. Within this sample are thousands of clones, with about 1.7% of them counted one time only. The ten most abundant clones make up roughly 31% of the sample. The treatment or condition label here, explained by the study, means: high-dose cyclophosphamide on days +3 and +4 as single-agent GVHD prophylaxis. Busulfan and fludarabine conditioning, a related or unrelated marrow graft, and cyclophosphamide on days +3 and +4 were given to PTCy patients. The input for sequencing was PBMCs, taken around 33 weeks after a stem cell transplant with posttransplant cyclophosphamide. The origin of the receptors is a male patient aged 25-45 years who received an allogeneic stem cell transplant from a related donor, was CMV-positive, and had no GVHD. After a transplant, the graft donor may have provided part of the T cells.

The genes are TRBV10-3 and TRBJ1-6; weak D call: TRBD1 (5 bases). V lost 2 bases, J lost 7 bases, and 12 bases lay in between. The CDR3 runs 15 residues. Germline V gene data show CDR1 as ENHRY and CDR2 as SYGVKD. The CDR3 DNA reads as TGTGCCATCAGTGAGACAGGTTTGGGAAATTCACCCCTCCACTTT. It encodes CAISETGLGNSPLHF.

This clone was seen a handful of times. The chain carries TRBV7-9 and TRBJ2-5; a possible D gene is TRBD2 (5 bases). V shed 3 bases and J shed 5 bases, with 13 bases lying between them. There are 14 residues in the CDR3. Per germline, CDR1 SEHNR and CDR2 FQNEAQ (reference sequence). The CDR3 sequence is CASSFGQEEETQYF. CDR3 DNA: TGTGCCAGCAGCTTCGGTCAGGAGGAGGAGACCCAGTACTTC.

The sample holds a few counts of this clone. V gene TRBV4-2 combines with J gene TRBJ2-3; TRBD2 agrees at 7 bases. Germline loops: CDR1 LGHNA, CDR2 YNFKEQ. This CDR3 has 15 residues. The J segment lost 2 bases and the V segment lost 0 bases, leaving 2 bases of the junction unmatched. CDR3 sequence reads: CASSQEAGDTDTQYF. CDR3 coding DNA: TGTGCCAGCAGCCAAGAGGCGGGGGACACAGATACGCAGTATTTT.

The chain recombines TRBV7-2 with TRBJ2-7; 9 nucleotides line up with TRBD2. Unmatched junction bases numbered 7, after V lost 0 bases and J lost 7 bases. The CDR3 has 15 residues. Germline V CDR1 and CDR2: SGHTA, FQGNSA. The CDR3 DNA reads as TGTGCCAGCAGCTTAGCCGAGACTAGCGGTTGGGAGCAGTACTTC. It translates to CASSLAETSGWEQYF.

This clone has a handful of counts. This chain links TRBV25-1 with TRBJ1-1; D not certain. This CDR3 has 12 residues. CDR1 and CDR2 from the germline V gene are MGHDK and SYGVNS. CDR3 loop: CVKRVGNTEAFF. For the CDR3, the DNA is TGTGTCAAGCGGGTGGGGAACACTGAAGCTTTCTTT.

This rearrangement joins TRBV19 to TRBJ2-7; perhaps TRBD1 as D (6 bases). The germline V and J ends were trimmed by 6 bases and 1 base, with 10 bases remaining between them. The CDR3 sequence is 13 residues long. Germline V gene data show CDR1 as LNHDA and CDR2 as SQIVND (reference sequence). CDR3: CASRTTGSYEQYF. The CDR3 nucleotides are TGTGCCAGTAGGACAACAGGGTCCTACGAGCAGTACTTC.

In its sample, this clone was seen a few times. The rearrangement joins TRBV6-5 to TRBJ1-2; 9 bases align to TRBD1. The CDR3 has 15 amino acids. CDR1 is MNHEY, CDR2 SVGAGI, per germline. The ends lost 2 bases at V and 5 bases at J; junction bases unmatched: 6. The CDR3 bases are TGTGCCAGCAGTTACGACGGGACAGGGAGATATGGCTACACCTTC. Protein product: CASSYDGTGRYGYTF.

The chain combines TRBV7-6 with TRBJ2-7; 9 nucleotides line up with TRBD2. In germline, CDR1 is SGHVS, CDR2 FNYEAQ. V trimming: 7 bases; J trimming: 3 bases; junction bases outside the gene matches: 10. This CDR3 comprises 15 residues. CDR3 in amino acids: CASTPPVSGSYEQYF. The CDR3 DNA sequence: TGTGCCAGCACGCCGCCCGTTAGCGGGAGCTACGAGCAGTACTTC.

The chain is built from TRBV11-2 and TRBJ2-4; D not certain. The V gene lost 0 bases and the J gene lost 6 bases, with 9 bases spanning the gap. Germline CDR1 and CDR2: SGHAT and FQNNGV. The CDR3 runs 14 residues. CDR3 nucleotide sequence: TGTGCCAGCAGCTTAGATACTGTAGCAAACATTCAGTACTTC. It codes for CASSLDTVANIQYF.

This clone has a handful of counts. The chain carries TRBV29-1 and TRBJ2-7; 9 nucleotides align to TRBD1. This CDR3 comprises 16 residues. The J segment lost 3 bases and the V segment lost 4 bases, leaving 13 bases of the junction unmatched. CDR1 is SQVTM, CDR2 ANQGSEA, per germline. CDR3: CSVGLVPDRGVYEQYF. CDR3 coding DNA: TGCAGCGTTGGGTTAGTCCCCGACAGGGGGGTCTACGAGCAGTACTTC.

The chain uses TRBV6-1 and TRBJ1-5; tentatively, D is TRBD1 (6 bases). Germline values: CDR1 MNHNS, CDR2 SASEGT. Trimming pared 5 bases from V and 4 bases from J, leaving 12 bases between. The CDR3 spans 14 residues. As DNA, the CDR3 is TGTGCCAGCAGTTCTGGGGGCGGTAATCAGCCCCAGCATTTT. It is translated as CASSSGGGNQPQHF.

This sequence joins TRBV5-1 and TRBJ1-2; TRBD1 aligns across 10 bases. Trimming took 4 bases from V and 3 from J; bases not matched to a gene: 3. CDR1 is SGHRS, CDR2 YFSETQ, per germline. CDR3 length: 14 residues. CDR3 region: CASSPTGGYYGYTF. The CDR3 DNA sequence: TGCGCCAGCAGCCCGACAGGGGGCTACTATGGCTACACCTTC.

Only a few counts were recorded for this clone. The chain combines TRBV11-2 with TRBJ2-3; 7 bases are shared with TRBD2. Trimming cost V 7 bases and J 0 bases; bases outside gene matches: 10. The germline CDR1 and CDR2 sequences are SGHAT and FQNNGV. The CDR3 has 16 amino acids. CDR3 region: CASTFPHGGSTDTQYF. CDR3 DNA: TGTGCCAGCACCTTCCCACACGGGGGGAGCACAGATACGCAGTATTTT.

This clone was counted a few times. This chain joins TRBV25-1 and TRBJ1-4, with a weak D call TRBD1 (5 bases). V lost 2 bases and J lost 6, with 7 bases in between. The CDR3 sequence is 13 residues long. Germline CDR1 reads MGHDK; CDR2 reads SYGVNS. The DNA of the CDR3 is TGTGCCAGCAGTGAAGGGGGGGATGAAAAACTGTTTTTT. Translation gives CASSEGGDEKLFF. The full variable domain, its missing parts supplied by reference TRBV25-1 and TRBJ1-4, is EADIYQTPRYLVIGTGKKITLECSQTMGHDKMYWYQQDPGMELHLIHYSYGVNSTEKGDLSSESTVSRIRTEHFPLTLESARPSHTSQYLCASSEGGDEKLFFGSGTQLSVL.

This clone was counted between two and nine times. The gene calls are TRBV7-9 and TRBJ2-7; D possibly corresponds to TRBD1 (6 bases). The germline V and J ends were trimmed by 5 bases and 0 bases, with 14 bases remaining between them. The CDR3 totals 15 residues. Germline V gives CDR1 SEHNR, CDR2 FQNEAQ (reference sequence). The DNA for the CDR3 is TGTGCCAGCAGCCCCTTAGAGGACAGCTCCTACGAGCAGTACTTC. Translated: CASSPLEDSSYEQYF.